A selection of T cell receptor beta chains follows, all from one sample in a study of blood T cell repertoires in COVID-19. Measured with immunoSEQ multiplex PCR; TCRdb has only the in-frame clones, and not every one. This sample has 150,000 to 200,000 clones, with more than 80% found just once. The sample was PBMCs or T cells enriched from blood (not recorded which). Receptors originate from a man aged 50-59 years who had recovered from COVID-19. CDR3s include the opening cysteine and the closing phenylalanine or tryptophan. The D gene is left open where the match is weak. Rows may omit the clone size; those that give it use once, few, many or a size class.

>-|-|TRBV2|TRBJ1-1
TGTGCCACGAAGGGGGTGAACACTGAAGCTTTCTTT
CATKGVNTEAFF
>-|-|TRBV7-9|TRBJ1-1
TGTGCCAGCAACCCCGGGCAGGGCCAAAACACTGAAGCTTTCTTT
CASNPGQGQNTEAFF
>-|-|TRBV3-1/TRBV3-2|TRBJ2-2
TGTGCCAGCAGCCAAGGGAGCAGGGGAACCGGGGAGCTGTTTTTT
CASSQGSRGTGELFF
>-|-|TRBV19|TRBJ1-3
TGTGCCAGTAGTATAGTGTATTCTCCGAGCTCTGGAAACACCATATATTTT
CASSIVYSPSSGNTIYF
>-|-|TRBV12-3/TRBV12-4|TRBJ2-3
TGTGCCAGCAGCCGCGACTTGCCGGATACGCAGTATTTT
CASSRDLPDTQYF
>few|-|TRBV29-1|TRBJ1-5
TGCAGCGTTGAAGAGGGGGGTCAGCCCCAGCATTTT
CSVEEGGQPQHF
>-|-|TRBV6-1|TRBJ1-2
TGTGCCAGCAGTGATAAACAGGGAGGGAGCTATGGCTACACCTTC
CASSDKQGGSYGYTF
>-|-|TRBV7-2|TRBJ1-3
TGTGCCAGCAGACACAACCCCCATACCAGCTCTGGAAACACCATATATTTT
CASRHNPHTSSGNTIYF
>-|-|TRBV5-1|TRBJ2-2
TGCGCCAGCAATCAGGGGCCCACCGGGGAGCTGTTTTTT
CASNQGPTGELFF
>-|-|TRBV27|TRBJ1-2
TGTGCCAGCAGTTCGACAATGGCCTATGGCTACACCTTC
CASSSTMAYGYTF
>-|-|TRBV5-5|TRBJ1-3
TGTGCCAGCAGCCCGGGAGTCCCCCCTGGAAACACCATATATTTT
CASSPGVPPGNTIYF
>-|TRBD1|TRBV6-7|TRBJ1-2
TGTGCCAGCAGTTACTACGGGACAGGTCATTTTGAGACTAACTATGGCTACACCTTC
CASSYYGTGHFETNYGYTF
>-|-|TRBV30|TRBJ2-1
TGTGCCTGGAGTGCGCTGAACAGTGAGCAGTTCTTC
CAWSALNSEQFF
>-|-|TRBV25-1|TRBJ2-5
TGTGCCAGCAGTGTCGCCGCCGTAACTGGCCAAGAGACCCAGTACTTC
CASSVAAVTGQETQYF
>-|TRBD2|TRBV5-1|TRBJ2-4
TGCGCCAGCAGCTCACTAGCGGGGGGCTATGGCAAAAACATTCAGTACTTC
CASSSLAGGYGKNIQYF
>-|TRBD1|TRBV13|TRBJ1-2
TGTGCCAGCAGCCTTGATGGGACAGCCTCATATGGCTACACCTTC
CASSLDGTASYGYTF
>-|-|TRBV3-1/TRBV3-2|TRBJ1-4
TGTGCCAGCAGCTCCCGACAGGCCTTTAATGAAAAACTGTTTTTT
CASSSRQAFNEKLFF
>-|TRBD1|TRBV5-1|TRBJ2-7
TGCGCCAGCAGCCACGGGGGACAGGCCTACGAGCAGTACTTC
CASSHGGQAYEQYF
>-|TRBD1|TRBV2|TRBJ2-5
TGTGCCAGCTCTTCCGGGACAGGGGGCGGAGAGACCCAGTACTTC
CASSSGTGGGETQYF
>-|TRBD1|TRBV18|TRBJ2-1
TGTGCCAGCTCACCGTCCCGGGGACAGTTTTGGCGTGGAGCCTACAATGAGCAGTTCTTC
CASSPSRGQFWRGAYNEQFF
>-|TRBD1|TRBV7-8|TRBJ2-2
TGTGCCACCAAGGGGACAGGGGGCTTCACCGGGGAGCTGTTTTTT
CATKGTGGFTGELFF
>many|-|TRBV7-9|TRBJ2-6
TGTGCCAGCAGCTTAGCGAGAGGGATGGCTGGGGCCAACGTCCTGACTTTC
CASSLARGMAGANVLTF
>-|-|TRBV5-6|TRBJ1-1
TGTGCCAGCAGCATCAGTAACACTGAAGCTTTCTTT
CASSISNTEAFF
>once|-|TRBV5-1|TRBJ2-1
TGCGCCAGCAGCTTGGCCCCCGGTACCTACAATGAGCAGTTCTTC
CASSLAPGTYNEQFF
>-|TRBD1|TRBV4-1|TRBJ2-1
TGCGCCAGCAGCGCTGACAGGGTAACCTACAATGAGCAGTTCTTC
CASSADRVTYNEQFF
>-|-|TRBV10-3|TRBJ1-5
TGTGCCATCAGTGAGTCAGGGCGGGGGGCGGTCGGCAATCAGCCCCAGCATTTT
CAISESGRGAVGNQPQHF
>once|TRBD1|TRBV12-5|TRBJ2-2
TGTGCTAGTGGTACAGGGACAGCGAACACCGGGGAGCTGTTTTTT
CASGTGTANTGELFF
>once|-|TRBV12-3/TRBV12-4|TRBJ1-5
TGTGCCAGCAGTTTGGCACAGCCCCAGCATTTT
CASSLAQPQHF
>once|-|TRBV7-3|TRBJ1-2
TGTGCCAGCAGCCCGAACACAGGATCCTATGGCTACACCTTC
CASSPNTGSYGYTF
>-|-|TRBV4-3|TRBJ2-4
TGCGCCAGCAGCCAAGAAAACAGGGTTAGAAACATTCAGTACTTC
CASSQENRVRNIQYF
>-|-|TRBV24-1|TRBJ2-2
TGTGCCACCAGTGATTTGGCCCCCCAACGCGCCGGGGAGCTGTTTTTT
CATSDLAPQRAGELFF
>once|TRBD2|TRBV6-4|TRBJ2-5
TGTGCCAGCAGTCCAAGTAGAGCGGGGGCCGGGGAGACCCAGTACTTC
CASSPSRAGAGETQYF
>-|-|TRBV14|TRBJ1-2
TGTGCCAGCAGCCTCCTCAGGGGAGCTTATGGCTACACCTTC
CASSLLRGAYGYTF
>few|TRBD1|TRBV27|TRBJ2-7
TGTGCCAGCAGTTTACGTGGGACAGCCACCTCATTAGTCTACGAGCAGTACTTC
CASSLRGTATSLVYEQYF
>-|-|TRBV5-1|TRBJ1-2
TGCGCCAGCAGTAAGGAGACGGCTTCTAACTATGGCTACACCTTC
CASSKETASNYGYTF
>-|TRBD2|TRBV4-1|TRBJ2-3
TGCGCCAGCAGCCAAGGCGGGGGGGGCGCAGATACGCAGTATTTT
CASSQGGGGADTQYF
>-|-|TRBV7-8|TRBJ1-1
TGTGCCAGCAGCTCCCACCCCGGGGGGGGGACTGAAGCTTTCTTT
CASSSHPGGGTEAFF
>-|TRBD1|TRBV9|TRBJ2-1
TGTGCCAGCACCGCAGGGGGTGAGCAGTTCTTC
CASTAGGEQFF
>once|-|TRBV6-5|TRBJ1-4
TGTGCCAGCAGTTCCGAGGGTACAACTAATGAAAAACTGTTTTTT
CASSSEGTTNEKLFF
>-|-|TRBV7-6|TRBJ1-1
TGTGCCAGCAGCACCGAGGTTGGGAACACTGAAGCTTTCTTT
CASSTEVGNTEAFF
>-|TRBD1|TRBV5-6|TRBJ1-3
TGTGCCAGCAGCGCACAGGGGGGCAGAAACACCATATATTTT
CASSAQGGRNTIYF
>-|TRBD1|TRBV23-1|TRBJ1-4
TGCGCCAGCAGTCCCCGGGACAGTCATGAAAAACTGTTTTTT
CASSPRDSHEKLFF
>-|-|TRBV7-9|TRBJ1-3
TGTGCCAGCAGCTTTGTTCTACAGGGAGACACCATATATTTT
CASSFVLQGDTIYF
>once|-|TRBV11-2|TRBJ1-1
TGTGCCAGCAGCTTAGATCTGCAGACTGAAGCTTTCTTT
CASSLDLQTEAFF
>-|-|TRBV7-9|TRBJ2-2
TGTGCCAGCAGGCCTGGACAGGGAGGGGCCGGGGAGCTGTTTTTT
CASRPGQGGAGELFF
>-|TRBD1|TRBV5-1|TRBJ1-2
TGCGCCAGCACGTCGACAGGGGGCAACTATGGCTACACCTTC
CASTSTGGNYGYTF
>-|-|TRBV12-5|TRBJ1-1
TGTGCTAGCAAAGGGGCCGGGGGCACTGAAGCTTTCTTT
CASKGAGGTEAFF
>once|-|TRBV12-5|TRBJ1-3
TGTGCTAGTGGTTTGTCAGCGGGAAACACCATATATTTT
CASGLSAGNTIYF
>-|-|TRBV29-1|TRBJ1-4
TGCAGCGTCGCCGGGAGTAATGAAAAACTGTTTTTT
CSVAGSNEKLFF
>-|-|TRBV7-2|TRBJ2-7
TGTGCCAGCAGCCTCGGGGAACTCTCCTACGAGCAGTACTTC
CASSLGELSYEQYF
>-|-|TRBV3-1/TRBV3-2|TRBJ1-1
TGTGCCAGCAGCTCCCGCGTGATTACGGGGGGAGCTTTCTTT
CASSSRVITGGAFF
>once|-|TRBV19|TRBJ2-5
TGTGCCAGTAGTATAACCCGAGCCGGCCGGGGTGAGACCCAGTACTTC
CASSITRAGRGETQYF
>-|-|TRBV30|TRBJ1-3
TGTGCCTGGAGTGTATATAGCTCTGGAAACACCATATATTTT
CAWSVYSSGNTIYF
>-|-|TRBV6-1|TRBJ1-4
TGTGCCAGCAGTGACGGACCTTCCGGGGGGAAAAAACTGTTTTTT
CASSDGPSGGKKLFF
>-|-|TRBV7-2|TRBJ2-5
TGTGCCAGCAGCCCCCCCCGACTAAATCTGGAGACCCAGTACTTC
CASSPPRLNLETQYF
>few|TRBD1|TRBV2|TRBJ2-7
TGTGCCAGCCTCCGGGACAGGGCCTACGAGCAGTACTTC
CASLRDRAYEQYF
>once|-|TRBV11-3|TRBJ1-3
TGTGCCAGCAGCTTCGGGTTTTTCCCTGGAAACACCATATATTTT
CASSFGFFPGNTIYF
>-|TRBD2|TRBV4-3|TRBJ2-3
TGCGCCAGCAGCCAAGTCATAGCGGGGGTGGCAGATACGCAGTATTTT
CASSQVIAGVADTQYF
>-|TRBD2|TRBV18|TRBJ2-3
TGTGCCAGCTCACCACCGAGCCTAGCGGGGACAGATACGCAGTATTTT
CASSPPSLAGTDTQYF